Presented here are 24 T cell receptor beta chains from one specimen sequenced in a study of vaccination and CD4 T cells after COVID-19. The study sequenced cultured CD4+ T cell DNA using the Oncomine TCR Beta short-read assay. MiXCR, run by TCRdb on the PCR reads, gives a single entry per CDR3 protein. The sample records around 1,400 distinct CDR3 sequences, around 12% being singletons. Treatment reported: roughly ten-day PBMC culture with coronavirus spike peptide pools or control peptides (ViraFEST assay). According to the study, CD4+ T cells from the unexposed donor were gathered ahead of the COVID-19 pandemic (2011-2018). The antigens these receptors bind are not known. Sequenced material: CD4+ T cells from blood, cultured in vitro. The origin of the receptors is a human donor in good health.

The V call is TRBV4-3, the J call TRBJ2-7; D ambiguous. Germline CDR1 is LGHNA and CDR2 is YSLEER. Trimming took 2 bases from V and 4 from J, leaving 9 bases between them. The CDR3 covers 13 residues. The CDR3 protein is CASSQQSGYEQYF. CDR3 in DNA: TGCGCCAGCAGCCAACAGTCCGGGTACGAGCAGTACTTC.

Regarding this clonotype: A much larger clone differs by one base, so this may be a read error. The V call is TRBV7-2, the J call TRBJ2-3; 15 bases map to TRBD2. Germline CDR1 reads SGHTA; CDR2 reads FQGNSA. This CDR3 is 16 amino acids long. The DNA of the CDR3 is TGTGTCAGCAGTCCCGGGACTAGCGGGGGGTCGGATACGCAGTATTTT. Translating it yields CVSSPGTSGGSDTQYF. The complete variable domain, with remaining parts taken from reference TRBV7-2 and TRBJ2-3, reads GAGVSQSPSNKVTEKGKDVELRCDPISGHTALYWYRQSLGQGLEFLIYFQGNSAPDKSGLPSDRFSAERTGGSVSTLTIQRTQQEDSAVYLCVSSPGTSGGSDTQYFGPGTRLTVL.

This clonotype was seen a handful of times. The chain joins TRBV19 to TRBJ2-4, with 9 bases matching TRBD1. Trimming removed 5 bases from V and 0 bases from J; junction bases left unmatched: 11. The CDR3 consists of 18 residues. Germline assignment: CDR1 LNHDA and CDR2 SQIVND (reference sequence). The CDR3 protein is CASSPTPDRGVAKNIQYF. The CDR3 nucleotides are TGTGCCAGTAGTCCCACCCCGGACAGGGGAGTAGCCAAAAACATTCAGTACTTC. The variable domain in full, completed from reference TRBV19 and TRBJ2-4, reads DGGITQSPKYLFRKEGQNVTLSCEQNLNHDAMYWYRQDPGQGLRLIYYSQIVNDFQKGDIAEGYSVSREKKESFPLTVTSAQKNPTAFYLCASSPTPDRGVAKNIQYFGAGTRLSVL.

By its share, this clonotype is large. The J gene is TRBJ1-1, the V gene TRBV6-1; maybe TRBD1 (5 bases). V lost 6 bases and J lost 3, with 11 bases in between. Germline V gives CDR1 MNHNS, CDR2 SASEGT. The CDR3 loop spans 13 amino acids. The DNA for the CDR3 is TGTGCCAGCAGGACCCAAGGGGACACTGAAGCTTTCTTT. Its protein is CASRTQGDTEAFF.

By share, this clonotype ranks as medium-sized. V is TRBV29-1 and J is TRBJ2-2; 8 nucleotides match TRBD2. The CDR3 sequence is 14 residues long. V was clipped by 8 bases and J by 2 bases; unmatched bases: 7. Per germline, CDR1 SQVTM and CDR2 ANQGSEA. CDR3 nucleotides: TGCAGCTGGTCGGGACTAGGTAACACCGGGGAGCTGTTTTTT. Translated: CSWSGLGNTGELFF.

This clonotype was seen more than once but under ten times. The chain joins TRBV5-1 to TRBJ2-3; possible D gene TRBD1, 6 bases. Trimming left V 5 bases short and J 6 bases short, with 13 bases between. The CDR3 runs 13 residues. Germline CDR1 SGHRS, CDR2 YFSETQ. CDR3 protein: CASSLRRGDTQYF. CDR3 sequence (DNA): TGCGCCAGCAGTTTAAGAAGGGGGGATACGCAGTATTTT.

This clonotype is judged medium-sized. The chain links TRBV18 to TRBJ2-5; 8 positions match TRBD1. This CDR3 spans 15 amino acids. Trimming cost V 2 bases and J 5 bases; bases outside gene matches: 7. Germline CDR1 KGHSH, CDR2 LQKENI. CDR3 region: CASSPNDRGSETQYF. The DNA for the CDR3 is TGTGCCAGCTCACCAAACGACAGGGGTAGCGAGACCCAGTACTTC.

This clonotype qualifies as medium-sized. V and J are TRBV19 and TRBJ2-7; perhaps TRBD2 as D (6 bases). The germline V gene has CDR1 LNHDA and CDR2 SQIVND (reference sequence). CDR3 size: 14 residues. Trimming pared 3 bases from V and 2 bases from J, leaving 11 bases between. This CDR3 reads CASSIWAGPYEQYF. As DNA, the CDR3 is TGTGCCAGTAGTATCTGGGCGGGACCCTACGAGCAGTACTTC.

This clonotype is deemed medium-sized. This chain joins TRBV11-2 and TRBJ2-3; TRBD2 aligns across 9 bases. V gave up 4 bases and J gave up 4 bases; unmatched junction bases: 12. CDR3 size: 17 residues. The germline gives CDR1 SGHAT, CDR2 FQNNGV. DNA for the CDR3: TGTGCCAGCAGCTCCACCCGGGGGCGGGAGGGCCCAGATACGCAGTATTTT. Translation: CASSSTRGREGPDTQYF. Complete variable domain (other parts from reference TRBV11-2 and TRBJ2-3): EAGVAQSPRYKIIEKRQSVAFWCNPISGHATLYWYQQILGQGPKLLIQFQNNGVVDDSQLPKDRFSAERLKGVDSTLKIQPAKLEDSAVYLCASSSTRGREGPDTQYFGPGTRLTVL.

Judged by abundance, this clonotype is medium-sized. This chain joins TRBV2 and TRBJ2-7; perhaps TRBD2 as D (5 bases). Germline V gene sequence: CDR1 SNHLY, CDR2 FYNNEI. V lost 6 bases and J lost 0, with 12 bases in between. This CDR3 is 14 amino acids long. CDR3: CASRALGSSYEQYF. The CDR3 region has the DNA TGTGCCAGCAGGGCCTTGGGGAGCTCCTACGAGCAGTACTTC.

This clonotype was seen a few times. The chain combines TRBV28 with TRBJ2-1, with a weak D call TRBD2 (5 bases). V was trimmed by 5 bases and J by 6 bases, leaving 5 bases between them. The CDR3 extends over 11 amino acids. Germline-derived CDR1 and CDR2 are MDHEN and SYDVKM. The CDR3 DNA is TGTGCCAGCAGTCGGGGCAATGAGCAGTTCTTC. Translation gives CASSRGNEQFF.

In its sample, this clonotype is medium-sized. This chain connects TRBV7-9 to TRBJ2-2, with 7 bases that match TRBD2. Per the germline V gene, CDR1 is SEHNR and CDR2 is FQNEAQ (reference sequence). This CDR3 comprises 14 residues. After removal of 7 bases from V and 5 bases from J, the junction contained 7 bases not matched to a gene. The CDR3 DNA reads as TGTGCCAGCACCCCCCCCGGGGGGACCGGGGAGCTGTTTTTT. This gives the protein CASTPPGGTGELFF.

This clonotype is classed as medium-sized. The chain couples TRBV6-1 to TRBJ2-6; 12 bases are shared with TRBD2. The CDR3 runs to 18 residues. Losses at the gene ends were 7 bases for V and 0 bases for J; bases not matched to a gene: 7. The germline V gene encodes CDR1 MNHNS and CDR2 SASEGT. CDR3: CASTLTSGGLSGANVLTF. The CDR3 DNA is TGTGCCAGCACCCTTACTAGCGGGGGGCTCTCTGGGGCCAACGTCCTGACTTTC.

Sample share makes this clonotype large. This chain connects TRBV6-5 to TRBJ2-5; 7 bases fit TRBD2. Losses at the gene ends were 4 bases for V and 4 bases for J; bases not matched to a gene: 6. CDR1 is MNHEY and CDR2 is SVGAGI in the germline V gene. The CDR3 sequence is 14 residues long. CDR3 sequence reads: CASSWGGSAETQYF. The CDR3 region has the DNA TGTGCCAGCAGTTGGGGGGGGAGTGCAGAGACCCAGTACTTC.

This clonotype is medium-sized in the sample. The rearrangement joins TRBV29-1 to TRBJ2-5; TRBD1 is a possible D gene (7 bases). The length of the CDR3 is 14 residues. CDR1 is SQVTM and CDR2 is ANQGSEA in the germline V gene. V was cut by 6 bases and J by 2 bases, with 16 bases left in between. CDR3 in DNA: TGCAGCGTCGTCAGGGGGGCCCTTCAAGAGACCCAGTACTTC. This gives the protein CSVVRGALQETQYF.

By sample share, this clonotype is large (0.1 to 1%). The gene calls are TRBV5-1 and TRBJ1-5; D is ambiguous. The germline V gene has CDR1 SGHRS and CDR2 YFSETQ. Trimming cost V 3 bases and J 9 bases, with 19 bases left between them. This CDR3 comprises 15 residues. This CDR3 reads CASSSSGPKSGPQHF. As DNA, the CDR3 is TGCGCCAGCAGCTCTTCAGGTCCAAAAAGCGGGCCCCAGCATTTT.

To note about this clonotype: A much larger clone differs from this one at a single base, so this may be a read error. This is likely a read error, given that the CDR3 carries no conserved phenylalanine or tryptophan at its end. V gene TRBV2 combines with J gene TRBJ2-5; D is perhaps TRBD1 (5 bases). The V gene lost 7 bases and the J gene lost 5 bases, with 14 bases spanning the gap. CDR3 length: 13 amino acids. Germline V gene sequence: CDR1 SNHLY, CDR2 FYNNEI. The CDR3 sequence is CASIGRAGETQYS. The CDR3, as DNA: TGTGCCAGCATTGGCAGGGCTGGGGAGACCCAGTACTCC.

Within the sample, this clonotype is medium-sized. The gene calls are TRBV11-2 and TRBJ2-1; 11 positions match TRBD2. CDR3 length equals 16 residues. V shed 3 bases and J 5 bases; nucleotides not matched to a gene: 6. Germline V gene lookup returns CDR1 SGHAT and CDR2 FQNNGV. The CDR3, as DNA: TGTGCCAGCAGCTTCCCGACTAGCGGGATCAACAATGAGCAGTTCTTC. Translation: CASSFPTSGINNEQFF. The full variable domain, completed using reference TRBV11-2 and TRBJ2-1, is EAGVAQSPRYKIIEKRQSVAFWCNPISGHATLYWYQQILGQGPKLLIQFQNNGVVDDSQLPKDRFSAERLKGVDSTLKIQPAKLEDSAVYLCASSFPTSGINNEQFFGPGTRLTVL.

This chain links TRBV6-5 with TRBJ2-3, with D possibly being TRBD2 (6 bases). The CDR3 runs to 18 residues. Germline V gene lookup returns CDR1 MNHEY and CDR2 SVGAGI. Trimming shortened V by 0 bases and J by 4 bases, and 20 bases separated the two germline ends. DNA for the CDR3: TGTGCCAGCAGTTACTCGATGGGGTCCGGGGGACCCGCAGATACGCAGTATTTT. This sequence encodes CASSYSMGSGGPADTQYF.

By proportion, this clonotype is large. The rearrangement links TRBV10-3 to TRBJ2-3, with a tentative D call TRBD1 (5 bases). This CDR3 has 12 amino acids. Germline V gives CDR1 ENHRY, CDR2 SYGVKD. The V gene lost 6 bases and the J gene lost 5 bases, with 9 bases spanning the gap. DNA for the CDR3: TGTGCCATCAGCGCAGGGATAGATACGCAGTATTTT. It encodes CAISAGIDTQYF.

This clonotype was detected a few times. The CDR3 loop is CASSPPGQGYEGYTF. As DNA, the CDR3 is TGCGCCAGCAGCCCTCCGGGACAGGGGTATGAGGGCTACACCTTC. The rearrangement links TRBV5-1 to TRBJ1-2; 10 positions agree with TRBD1. The length of the CDR3 is 15 residues. Germline CDR1 and CDR2: SGHRS and YFSETQ. V lost 4 bases and J lost 8; bases outside the gene matches: 11.

This rearrangement joins TRBV28 to TRBJ1-5; 8 positions agree with TRBD1. V lost 5 bases, J lost 7 bases, and 13 bases stayed unmatched. Looked up from germline, CDR1 is MDHEN and CDR2 is SYDVKM. The CDR3 has 16 residues. DNA for the CDR3: TGTGCCAGCAGTCCCCATCTGGGCAGGGGGCAACAGCCCCAGCATTTT. Translating it yields CASSPHLGRGQQPQHF.

This clonotype is medium-sized. This chain connects TRBV9 to TRBJ1-2; the D gene is possibly TRBD1 (5 bases). The V end lost 4 bases, the J end lost 2 bases, and 12 bases lay between the germline ends. The CDR3 is 14 amino acids. Germline CDR1 and CDR2: SGDLS and YYNGEE. This CDR3 reads CASSTGPLNYGYTF. In nucleotides, the CDR3 is TGTGCCAGCAGCACAGGACCGCTGAACTATGGCTACACCTTC.

This clonotype turned up a few times. This chain joins TRBV29-1 and TRBJ2-2; D possibly uses TRBD1 or TRBD2 (5 bases each). This CDR3 comprises 16 residues. V was cut by 4 bases and J by 4 bases, with 19 bases left in between. Per the germline V gene, CDR1 is SQVTM and CDR2 is ANQGSEA. In nucleotides, the CDR3 is TGCAGCGTTGGCGTCAGTATTTCTGGGGGCACCGGGGAGCTGTTTTTT. As protein: CSVGVSISGGTGELFF.